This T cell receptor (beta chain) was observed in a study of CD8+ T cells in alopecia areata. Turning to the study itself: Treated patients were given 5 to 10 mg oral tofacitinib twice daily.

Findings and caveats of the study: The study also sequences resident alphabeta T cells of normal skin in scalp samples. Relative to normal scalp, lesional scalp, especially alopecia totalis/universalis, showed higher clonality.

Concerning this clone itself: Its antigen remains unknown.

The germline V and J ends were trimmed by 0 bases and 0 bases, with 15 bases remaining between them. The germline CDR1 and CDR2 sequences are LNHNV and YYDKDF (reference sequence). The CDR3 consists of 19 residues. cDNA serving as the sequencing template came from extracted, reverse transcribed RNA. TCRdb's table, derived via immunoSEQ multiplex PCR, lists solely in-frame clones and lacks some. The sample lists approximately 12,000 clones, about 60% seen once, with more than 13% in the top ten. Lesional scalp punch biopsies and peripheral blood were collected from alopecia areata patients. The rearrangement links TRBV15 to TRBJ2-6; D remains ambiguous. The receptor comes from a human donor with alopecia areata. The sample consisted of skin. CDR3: CATSRDLKVVHSGANVLTF. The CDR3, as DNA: TGTGCCACCAGCAGAGATTTGAAGGTAGTACACTCTGGGGCCAACGTCCTGACTTTC.